Below are 29 T cell receptor beta chains sequenced from a single sample in a study of monozygotic twins with inflammatory bowel disease. TCRdb reprocessed the 5' RACE reads and stores each CDR3 protein as one record, lacking DNA. Recorded for this sample: about 300,000 distinct CDR3 sequences. Sample: blood. Receptor source: a human donor with ulcerative colitis or Crohn's disease, or a healthy co-twin of an affected twin (not recorded which).

The chain is built from TRBV6-5 and TRBJ2-2. Per the germline V gene, CDR1 is MNHEY and CDR2 is SVGAGI. The CDR3 contains 13 residues. The CDR3 loop is CASSHVNTGELFF.

V is TRBV7-2 and J is TRBJ2-7. CDR1 and CDR2 from the germline V gene are SGHTA and FQGNSA. The CDR3 loop spans 15 amino acids. The CDR3 region is CASSLDRTAPYEQYF.

The chain's CDR3 is CATSDSGTPFGIQYF. V usage is TRBV24-1 and J usage is TRBJ2-4; TCRdb names TRBD1, which stays unverified in the absence of DNA. CDR3 size: 15 residues. From germline, CDR1 is KGHDR and CDR2 SFDVKD.

The genes are TRBV6-5 and TRBJ2-1; the TRBD1 assignment by TCRdb is unverifiable without DNA. The CDR3 loop spans 17 amino acids. The germline gives CDR1 MNHEY, CDR2 SVGAGI. Here the CDR3 reads CASSYSGTGTAYNDQFF.

J is TRBJ2-3 and V is TRBV7-2; TCRdb's D gene call, TRBD1, goes unchecked for lack of DNA. Germline V gene lookup returns CDR1 SGHTA and CDR2 FQGNSA. There are 15 residues in the CDR3. The CDR3 reads CASSLLRVYQDTQYF. Full variable domain (remainder filled in from reference TRBV7-2 and TRBJ2-3): GAGVSQSPSNKVTEKGKDVELRCDPISGHTALYWYRQSLGQGLEFLIYFQGNSAPDKSGLPSDRFSAERTGGSVSTLTIQRTQQEDSAVYLCASSLLRVYQDTQYFGPGTRLTVL.

The gene calls are TRBV6-1 and TRBJ2-3. The CDR3 spans 15 residues. Germline lookup yields CDR1 MNHNS and CDR2 SASEGT. The chain's CDR3 is CASSQTAAGADTQYF.

The rearrangement links TRBV15 to TRBJ2-5. Germline CDR1 LNHNV, CDR2 YYDKDF (reference sequence). The CDR3 covers 15 residues. This CDR3 reads CATSRGFPQQETQYF.

The rearrangement uses TRBV12-3 or TRBV12-4 and TRBJ1-2; the D call from TCRdb, TRBD1, cannot be confirmed without DNA. The CDR3 covers 16 residues. CDR3 protein: CASSLWTGRTSDGYTF.

This sequence joins TRBV29-1 and TRBJ2-5; with no DNA, the TCRdb D assignment of TRBD1 cannot be verified. Germline V lookup: CDR1 SQVTM, CDR2 ANQGSEA. The CDR3 has 13 amino acids. The CDR3 loop reads CSVERRGWETQYF.

CDR3 in amino acids: CASSPPTGTGELFF. The chain employs TRBV18 and TRBJ2-2; without DNA, the TCRdb call of TRBD1 cannot be checked. The germline V gene has CDR1 KGHSH and CDR2 LQKENI. The CDR3 runs 14 residues.

The chain uses TRBV27 and TRBJ2-7; TCRdb calls TRBD2, which cannot be checked without DNA. The CDR3 runs to 15 residues. The germline V gene has CDR1 MNHEY and CDR2 SMNVEV (reference sequence). The CDR3 here is CASSLASGRIYEQYF.

The chain is built from TRBV7-2 and TRBJ2-7; TCRdb proposes TRBD2, but this gene call is untestable without DNA. The CDR3 is made up of 17 amino acids. Per germline, CDR1 SGHTA and CDR2 FQGNSA. CDR3 in amino acids: CASSPSFRGPSSYEQYF.

This sequence joins TRBV20-1 and TRBJ2-7; the TCRdb call, TRBD1, lacks DNA for checking. The CDR3 runs 11 residues. The germline V gene encodes CDR1 DFQATT and CDR2 SNEGSKA (reference sequence). The CDR3 region is CSALQEYEQYF.

The chain links TRBV28 to TRBJ1-3; TCRdb reports TRBD1, a call that lacks DNA to check it against. CDR3 size: 14 residues. Looked up from germline, CDR1 is MDHEN and CDR2 is SYDVKM. The CDR3 sequence is CASTITGSGNTIYF.

The chain couples TRBV18 to TRBJ2-1; there is no DNA to check the TCRdb D call of TRBD1. CDR3 length: 14 amino acids. Germline V gene data show CDR1 as KGHSH and CDR2 as LQKENI. The CDR3 is CASSPFGGNNEQFF.

This chain joins TRBV18 and TRBJ2-7; TCRdb selects TRBD2, and the lack of DNA leaves this call unchecked. The CDR3 consists of 15 residues. CDR1 and CDR2 from the germline V gene are KGHSH and LQKENI. The CDR3 protein is CAISGRALGPYEQYF.

This chain joins TRBV5-1 and TRBJ1-3; TCRdb selects TRBD1, and the lack of DNA leaves this call unchecked. The germline gives CDR1 SGHRS, CDR2 YFSETQ. The CDR3 consists of 16 residues. CDR3 sequence reads: CASSSQGGFSGNTIYF. The full variable domain, in which reference TRBV5-1 and TRBJ1-3 provide the parts outside the CDR3, is KAGVTQTPRYLIKTRGQQVTLSCSPISGHRSVSWYQQTPGQGLQFLFEYFSETQRNKGNFPGRFSGRQFSNSRSEMNVSTLELGDSALYLCASSSQGGFSGNTIYFGEGSWLTVV.

The chain recombines TRBV12-3 or TRBV12-4 with TRBJ1-1; the D call of TRBD1 rests on TCRdb alone, since no DNA is present to check it. This CDR3 region has 14 residues. The CDR3 sequence: CASTNSTPDTEAFF.

The chain recombines TRBV5-6 with TRBJ1-5. CDR3 length: 15 amino acids. The germline V gene has CDR1 SGHDT and CDR2 YYEEEE. CDR3 loop: CASSYLGHGNQPQHF. Based on the CDR3 plus reference TRBV5-6 and TRBJ1-5, the full variable domain is DAGVTQSPTHLIKTRGQQVTLRCSPKSGHDTVSWYQQALGQGPQFIFQYYEEEERQRGNFPDRFSGHQFPNYSSELNVNALLLGDSALYLCASSYLGHGNQPQHFGDGTRLSIL.

This chain connects TRBV15 to TRBJ1-1; the D call of TRBD1 rests on TCRdb alone, since no DNA is present to check it. The CDR3 runs to 15 residues. Germline values: CDR1 LNHNV, CDR2 YYDKDF (reference sequence). The CDR3 reads CATSLSGRIHTEAFF.

The chain has TRBV2 and TRBJ1-2; TCRdb reports TRBD1, a call that lacks DNA to check it against. Germline-derived CDR1 and CDR2 are SNHLY and FYNNEI. The CDR3 has 13 residues. The CDR3 is CASREGQPYGYTF.

V and J are TRBV5-1 and TRBJ2-7; with no DNA, the TCRdb D assignment of TRBD2 cannot be verified. The CDR3 extends over 14 amino acids. Looked up from germline, CDR1 is SGHRS and CDR2 is YFSETQ. CDR3 in amino acids: CASSERGPLAEQYF.

The J gene is TRBJ2-1, the V gene TRBV28; the D gene TCRdb calls, TRBD2, cannot be checked with no DNA. The CDR3 is made up of 17 amino acids. CDR1 is MDHEN, CDR2 SYDVKM, per germline. This CDR3 reads CALGTGLAESSYNEQFF.

The rearrangement uses TRBV5-4 and TRBJ1-2; TCRdb designates TRBD1, a call that cannot be tested without DNA. The germline gives CDR1 SGHNT, CDR2 YYREEE (reference sequence). The CDR3 is 16 residues long. The CDR3: CASSFPGAGSNYGYTF.

This chain uses TRBV5-1 with TRBJ2-3; TCRdb reports TRBD1, a call that lacks DNA to check it against. Germline V gene sequence: CDR1 SGHRS, CDR2 YFSETQ. This CDR3 has 15 residues. The CDR3 is CASSTTGQGTDTQYF.

This chain uses TRBV14 with TRBJ2-1. Germline values: CDR1 SGHDN, CDR2 FVKESK. The CDR3 sequence is 14 residues long. The CDR3 region is CASSRLLQYNEQFF.

The V and J genes are TRBV4-1 and TRBJ2-7; TCRdb's D call of TRBD2 is untestable without DNA. CDR1 MGHRA and CDR2 YSYEKL come from the germline V gene. This CDR3 comprises 20 residues. The CDR3 reads CASSQEGDPRLAGVGYEQYF.

The chain links TRBV6-1 to TRBJ2-7; TCRdb indicates TRBD1, and absent DNA this call remains unverified. From germline, CDR1 is MNHNS and CDR2 SASEGT. This CDR3 contains 16 residues. The CDR3 sequence: CASRPQRGTQDYEQYF.

The chain links TRBV15 to TRBJ2-7; there is no DNA to check the TCRdb D call of TRBD1. The CDR3 runs to 14 residues. Per germline, CDR1 LNHNV and CDR2 YYDKDF (reference sequence). The CDR3 is CATSRDRLSYEQYF.